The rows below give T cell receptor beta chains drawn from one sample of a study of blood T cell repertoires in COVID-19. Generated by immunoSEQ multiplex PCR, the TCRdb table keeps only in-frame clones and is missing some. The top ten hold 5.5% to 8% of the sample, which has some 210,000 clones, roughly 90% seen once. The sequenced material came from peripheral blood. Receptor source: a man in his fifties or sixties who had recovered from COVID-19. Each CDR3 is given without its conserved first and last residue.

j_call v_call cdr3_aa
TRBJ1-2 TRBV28 ASSFGGLGYT
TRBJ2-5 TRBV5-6 ASSQTGRQTQY
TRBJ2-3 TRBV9 ASSVGVAGGYTQY
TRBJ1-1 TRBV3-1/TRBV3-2 ASSQIQGTEAF
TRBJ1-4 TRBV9 ASNRDRGEKLF
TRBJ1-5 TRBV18 ASSPDRGQPQH
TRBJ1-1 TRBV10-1 ASSENRDRGGLATEAF
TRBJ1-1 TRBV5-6 ASSLGDRNTEAF
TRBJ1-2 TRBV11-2 ASSLEFAIH
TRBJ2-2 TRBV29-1 SVEAGGNTGELF
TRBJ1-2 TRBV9 ASSPSGGQSYGYT
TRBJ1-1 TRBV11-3 ASSSGQGAFTEAF
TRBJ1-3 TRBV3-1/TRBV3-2 ASSQGQVGNTIY
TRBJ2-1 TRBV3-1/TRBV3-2 ASRTAYNEQF
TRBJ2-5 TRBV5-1 ASSMRLAQETQY
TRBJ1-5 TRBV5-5 ASSLSGVGNQPQH
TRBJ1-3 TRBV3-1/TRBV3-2 ASSQSGSGNTIY
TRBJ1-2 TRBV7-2 ASSFRTGGNGYT
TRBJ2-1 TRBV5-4 ASSLWGGSYNEQF
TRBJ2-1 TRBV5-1 ASSLRWDSAYNEQF
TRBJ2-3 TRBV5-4 ASSPGGLAGSMSTDTQY
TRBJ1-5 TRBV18 ASSPLQGPNQPQH
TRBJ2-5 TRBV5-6 ASSGGETQY
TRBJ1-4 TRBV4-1 ASSPTGEGEKLF
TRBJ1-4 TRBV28 ASNAGGQGLGKLF
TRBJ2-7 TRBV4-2 ASSPGGTGGIHEQY
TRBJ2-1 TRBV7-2 ASSPRLAGEQF
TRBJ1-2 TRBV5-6 ASSLVGRNYGYT
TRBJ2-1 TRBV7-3 ASSPTSGANNEQF
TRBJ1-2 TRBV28 ASSLGQTGNYGYT
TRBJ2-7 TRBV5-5 ASSLAGQGISYEQY
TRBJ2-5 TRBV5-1 ASSLGTSPYQETQY
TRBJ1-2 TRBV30 AWSGSGGYT
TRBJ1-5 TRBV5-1 ASSRTSGDQPQH
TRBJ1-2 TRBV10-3 AIRAGTGVGDYGYT
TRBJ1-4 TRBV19 ASSTRVNEKLF
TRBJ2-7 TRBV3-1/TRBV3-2 ASSQRDRGHEQY
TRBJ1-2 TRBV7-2 ASSLAFNYGYT